This record covers a single T cell receptor beta chain. Its specificity is unknown. With V trimmed by 2 bases and J by 2 bases, 9 bases remained unmatched. From germline, CDR1 is SGHKS and CDR2 YYEKEE (reference sequence). The CDR3 is 17 residues long. This table comes from immunoSEQ multiplex PCR, and its TCRdb copy is limited to in-frame clones, with some not included. This sample yields fewer than 140,000 clones, of which roughly nine tenths are seen a single time; 0.4% to 0.6% belongs to the top ten. The sample comes from a study of OX40 agonist ivuxolimab in advanced cancers. Study results and limitations: Compared with CD4+, CD8+ T cells on average had more expanded clones.

The chain carries TRBV5-5 and TRBJ1-3; 8 bases fit TRBD1. The starting material was CD4+ or CD8+ T cells sorted from blood, obtained in a trial of the OX40 agonist ivuxolimab. The TCR was taken from an adult with an advanced solid tumor such as melanoma, head and neck, liver or kidney cancer. CDR3 coding DNA: TGTGCCAGCAGCTTACATTTCGGACAGGGTACTGGAAACACCATATATTTT. Its translation: CASSLHFGQGTGNTIYF.